This record concerns one TCR beta chain sequence. This clone's antigen is unknown. Base qualities are not at hand, and no much larger clone is one base apart. The germline V gene specifies SGHVS as CDR1 and FQNEAQ as CDR2. The trim is 6 bases for V and 6 bases for J, with a gap of 14 bases between the germline ends. The CDR3 runs 13 residues from the cysteine to the phenylalanine. The retained sequence is limited to the CDR3, 39 bases, with the frame set at the first base. This specimen comes from a study of graft-versus-host responses after intestinal transplantation (dated by TCRdb to the early 2020s). The study in broad terms: Multivisceral, liver-intestinal, or isolated intestinal transplants were received by the recipients. Anti-thymocyte globulin induction was given to all recipients, followed by maintenance tacrolimus and steroids for about 3 years. Bulk TCR-beta CDR3 sequencing was used to track graft-versus-host and host-versus-graft alloreactive T cell clones in the graft, circulation and bone marrow after intestinal transplantation. To identify alloreactive clones, pre-transplant mixed lymphocyte reaction products were sequenced and then compared with unstimulated pre-transplant donor and recipient T cells. The cohort enrolled about two dozen intestinal transplant recipients including one retransplant, and a few patients lacking pretransplant specimens were excluded. A peak of at least 4% donor T cells among recipient peripheral blood mononuclear cells was the definition used for donor T cell macrochimerism. Rather than being sequenced by the commercial service, samples from a few later patients were sequenced in-house on an Illumina MiSeq and processed with MiXCR.

The receptor library was made with the immunoSEQ multiplex PCR assay. For most patients, genomic DNA was isolated with the Qiagen DNeasy Blood and Tissue Kit and sent frozen to Adaptive Biotechnologies for TCR sequencing. Adaptive Biotechnologies carried out high-throughput TCR-beta CDR3 sequencing of genomic DNA for most patients. The original methods were these. TCR sequencing data for some 19 patients were retrieved from Adaptive's ImmunoSEQ software; a few other patients were processed with MiXCR and VDJtools. CD4 versus CD8 sorting errors were corrected by removing sequences found in both subsets at a frequency ratio below 5:1. CDR3 nucleotide sequences shared by donor and recipient were removed because the origin of these sequences could not be assigned. At least 2-fold expansion over unstimulated cells and a minimum CFSE-low frequency of 0.002% (template counts) or 0.001% (read counts) were required for clones to be classified as alloreactive. Clones detected in sequenced pre-transplant spleen, lymph node, or MLR CFSE-low populations of the donor or recipient were defined as mappable. The cumulative frequency of alloreactive clones was calculated as a percentage of all sequences, weighted by copy number. In its TCRdb copy, this immuneACCESS table keeps in-frame sequences only and misses some clones. Where compared with another copy, unresolved V genes explain less than half of these, and the others have no known cause. The V and J calls and the clone size are those of that table, but D and trimming were determined from the DNA. This sample has roughly 70,000 clones in its table, and over 70% of those were observed once. The top ten clones comprise 0.39% of the sample.

Points the paper makes about the study in general: The conclusions were limited by the relatively low number and heterogeneity of the intestinal transplant patients. GvH clones were found in recipient bone marrow, and some of the GvH clones appeared earlier in ileal mucosa or blood, which is consistent with an intestinal mucosal origin. In the allografts of patients with donor T cell macrochimerism, GvH to HvG T cell clonal ratios were high. Early after transplant, peak levels of circulating GvH clones were found to be associated with declines in HvG clones.

The time point label here, explained by the study, means: cells obtained before transplantation from donor or recipient. CD3+CD4+ and CD3+CD8+ populations were FACS-sorted from unstimulated pre-transplant donor and recipient cells taken from spleen or lymph nodes. Sequenced here: unstimulated CD4+ T cells sorted from spleen or lymph node cells, sampled before transplant. This sequence was found in a human donor who was the organ donor for an intestinal transplant. This chain joins TRBV7-8 to TRBJ1-2; matching of 6 bases hints at TRBD1 as the D gene. The CDR3: CASRRQGRDGYTF. The DNA reads TGTGCCAGCAGGCGTCAGGGGAGGGATGGCTACACCTTC. When the CDR3 is completed using the reference TRBV7-8 and TRBJ1-2 genes on either side, the full variable domain is GAGVSQSPRYKVAKRGQDVALRCDPISGHVSLFWYQQALGQGPEFLTYFQNEAQLDKSGLPSDRFFAERPEGSVSTLKIQRTQQEDSAVYLCASRRQGRDGYTFGSGTRLTVV.